This note documents a single T cell receptor beta chain sequence. The V gene end was trimmed by 6 bases and the J gene end by 3 bases; junction bases not matched to a gene: 14. Germline CDR1 reads SGHTA; CDR2 reads FQGNSA. This CDR3 is built from 16 residues. This sample was included in a study of CD8+ T cells in alopecia areata. In the study overall: Scoring treated patients' severity relied on the percentage of scalp area affected.

Treatment defined: oral pan-JAK inhibitor, 5-10 mg twice daily. Sequencing relied on a cDNA template that was reverse transcribed from extracted RNA. Libraries were prepared by immunoSEQ multiplex PCR; TCRdb keeps only in-frame clonotypes and omits some of them. The profile shows a few hundred thousand clones, around two fifths of them singletons. This material consisted of CD4+ T cells sorted from blood, taken between weeks 30 and 35, from a patient treated with tofacitinib. V is TRBV7-2 and J is TRBJ2-7; 7 bases are a match to TRBD1. The TCR originated in a human donor with alopecia areata. For the CDR3, the DNA is TGTGCCAGCAGGAACTCTCCGGGACAGTGGCTCTACGAGCAGTACTTC. Translating it yields CASRNSPGQWLYEQYF.